The 10 T cell receptor beta chains below all came from one sample that was sequenced in a study of glioma-infiltrating T cells. Amplification of TCR alpha and beta CDR3 regions from RNA used iRepertoire nested multiplex PCR. TCRdb reprocessed the multiplex PCR reads with MiXCR, giving one entry per CDR3 protein. The sample lists 300,000 to 450,000 distinct CDR3 sequences, approximately 42% occurring once. Sequenced material: glioma tissue, nonneoplastic brain tissue, or PBMCs (not recorded which). The receptor source for this set is a human donor with low-grade glioma or glioblastoma, undergoing nonglioma brain surgery, or in good health (not recorded which).

This clonotype was picked up a small number of times. As DNA, the CDR3 is TGCGCCAGCAGCCAATTCCAGCGGGGCAGGGGGGGGTCCGGGGAGCTGTTTTTT. Protein product: CASSQFQRGRGGSGELFF. The chain recombines TRBV4-3 with TRBJ2-2; the D call may be TRBD1 or TRBD2 (7 bases each). This CDR3 is 18 amino acids long. The V gene lost 2 bases and the J gene lost 6 bases, with 22 bases spanning the gap. The germline CDR1 and CDR2 sequences are LGHNA and YSLEER.

Ten or more counts support this clonotype. The V call is TRBV20-1, the J call TRBJ2-3, with 9 positions matching TRBD2. This CDR3 has 16 amino acids. The V and J ends lost 0 bases and 4 bases, in that order; junction bases with no gene match: 8. Germline-derived CDR1 and CDR2 are DFQATT and SNEGSKA (reference sequence). CDR3 amino acids: CSARDFSGSGADTQYF. The CDR3 coding sequence is TGCAGTGCTAGAGATTTTAGCGGGAGCGGGGCAGATACGCAGTATTTT.

This rearrangement joins TRBV3-1 to TRBJ2-1; TRBD2 matches at 12 bases. Unmatched junction bases numbered 4, after V lost 4 bases and J lost 0 bases. Germline assignment: CDR1 LGHDT and CDR2 YNNKEL (reference sequence). CDR3 length: 17 residues. CDR3 amino acids: CASSLGLAGSSYNEQFF. CDR3 in DNA: TGTGCCAGCAGCCTAGGACTAGCGGGGTCCTCCTACAATGAGCAGTTCTTC.

This clonotype has a handful of counts. V is TRBV4-1 and J is TRBJ2-1; D unclear. Trimming stripped 5 bases from V and 5 bases from J, with 16 bases between. Per germline, CDR1 MGHRA and CDR2 YSYEKL. This CDR3 is built from 15 residues. The CDR3: CASSKTSAGDNEQFF. CDR3 bases: TGCGCCAGCAGCAAAACCTCAGCAGGAGACAATGAGCAGTTCTTC.

This sequence joins TRBV4-1 and TRBJ2-1, with 7 nucleotides matching TRBD1. J gave up 10 bases and V 4 bases, and 7 bases lay outside the gene matches. CDR1 and CDR2 from the germline V gene are MGHRA and YSYEKL. The length of the CDR3 is 13 residues. In nucleotides, the CDR3 is TGCGCCAGCAGCCGACAGGGACGGGACGAGCAGTTCTTC. Translation: CASSRQGRDEQFF.

The chain uses TRBV27 and TRBJ1-2; no firm D call. Germline assignment: CDR1 MNHEY and CDR2 SMNVEV (reference sequence). Trimming pared 2 bases from V and 8 bases from J, leaving 15 bases between. This CDR3 region has 14 residues. CDR3 nucleotide sequence: TGTGCCAGCAGTTTAAATGGCAGACTCGAGGGCTACACCTTC. It codes for CASSLNGRLEGYTF.

This chain uses TRBV7-2 with TRBJ1-1; the D is unclear. CDR3 length equals 15 residues. In germline, CDR1 is SGHTA, CDR2 FQGNSA. V lost 3 bases and J 2 bases, leaving 13 bases between the germline ends. CDR3 coding DNA: TGTGCCAGCAGCTTTTTACCCCTCGGCAACACTGAAGCTTTCTTT. Translated: CASSFLPLGNTEAFF.

This clonotype was counted between two and nine times. DNA of the CDR3: TGTGCCAGCAGCCGGACGAATCAGCCCCAGCATTTT. It codes for CASSRTNQPQHF. This sequence joins TRBV14 and TRBJ1-5; unclear D gene. Trimming removed 4 bases at V and 4 bases at J, with 5 bases between. This CDR3 is 12 amino acids long. Per the germline V gene, CDR1 is SGHDN and CDR2 is FVKESK.

This clonotype turned up a few times. V usage is TRBV7-2 and J usage is TRBJ2-7; the D is unclear. This CDR3 is 13 amino acids long. V was trimmed by 3 bases and J by 3 bases, leaving 9 bases between them. Germline V CDR1 and CDR2: SGHTA, FQGNSA. The CDR3 nucleotides read TGTGCCAGCAGCTTTCCTGGAAACTACGAGCAGTACTTC. Encoded protein: CASSFPGNYEQYF.

The genes are TRBV14 and TRBJ1-1; D gene unclear. The CDR3 sequence is 16 residues long. With 0 bases removed from V and 1 base from J, the gap between germline ends came to 12 bases. The germline V gene encodes CDR1 SGHDN and CDR2 FVKESK. The CDR3 loop reads CASSQEGGYGNTEAFF. CDR3 coding DNA: TGTGCCAGCAGCCAAGAGGGAGGGTATGGGAACACTGAAGCTTTCTTT.